The 19 T cell receptor beta chains presented below share a single source sample, sequenced in a study of cytomegalovirus exposure and HLA in healthy donors. The PCR was carried out with 60 Vbeta primers and 13 Jbeta primers. Assay used: immunoSEQ multiplex PCR; TCRdb lists only in-frame clones, some missing. The table lists 70,000 to 85,000 clones, 60% to 70% of them singletons. Sequenced: PBMCs. The receptor source for this set is a man aged 30-40 years in good health and CMV-seropositive.

The chain recombines TRBV9 with TRBJ1-4; TRBD1 matches 10 bases. J was trimmed by 8 bases and V by 0 bases; bases with no gene match: 1. CDR1 and CDR2 (germline): SGDLS, YYNGEE. This CDR3 has 14 amino acids. CDR3 nucleotides: TGTGCCAGCAGCGTAGGGGGACAGGGGGAAAAACTGTTTTTT. Its protein product is CASSVGGQGEKLFF.

The chain employs TRBV5-1 and TRBJ1-2; D remains ambiguous. The germline V gene encodes CDR1 SGHRS and CDR2 YFSETQ. The CDR3 spans 13 residues. V lost 1 base and J 2 bases, leaving 6 bases between the germline ends. DNA for the CDR3: TGCGCCAGCAGCTTGTACGGGAACTATGGCTACACCTTC. Its protein is CASSLYGNYGYTF.

The chain uses TRBV18 and TRBJ2-7; 14 bases fit TRBD2. The CDR3 has 15 residues. Trimming at V came to 3 bases and at J to 4 bases, leaving 2 bases not matched to a gene. The germline CDR1 and CDR2 sequences are KGHSH and LQKENI. The CDR3 here is CASSPGTSGGYEQYF. CDR3 bases: TGTGCCAGCTCACCCGGGACTAGCGGGGGTTACGAGCAGTACTTC.

As for this clone: At one end, the junction sequence differs from germline, possibly due to a read error. Different DNA sequences within this sample yield the same CDR3. This chain connects TRBV4-1 to TRBJ1-5; the D is unclear. Germline-derived CDR1 and CDR2 are MGHRA and YSYEKL. The CDR3 spans 16 residues. The CDR3 region is CASSQQWSRGGQPQHF. CDR3 bases: TGTGCCAGCAGCCAACAATGGTCGCGGGGAGGGCAGCCCCAGCATTTT.

This clone was observed once. This chain uses TRBV28 with TRBJ1-5; D remains ambiguous. Trimming pared 9 bases from V and 2 bases from J, leaving 8 bases between. The CDR3 is 12 residues long. Per germline, CDR1 MDHEN and CDR2 SYDVKM. CDR3 nucleotides: TGTGCCAGTCTTAGTGGCAATCAGCCCCAGCATTTT. Translating gives CASLSGNQPQHF.

The chain links TRBV7-6 to TRBJ2-5; D is perhaps TRBD2 (6 bases). The CDR3 has 14 residues. Per germline, CDR1 SGHVS and CDR2 FNYEAQ. The ends were cut back, 5 bases at V and 2 bases at J, with 12 bases in the middle. The CDR3 loop is CASSTWTNQETQYF. The CDR3 nucleotides read TGTGCCAGCAGCACCTGGACTAATCAAGAGACCCAGTACTTC.

The genes are TRBV5-1 and TRBJ2-3, with 7 bases lining up with TRBD2. CDR3 length: 15 amino acids. CDR1 is SGHRS and CDR2 is YFSETQ in the germline V gene. Trimming cost V 7 bases and J 1 base; bases outside gene matches: 9. The CDR3 nucleotides are TGCGCCAGCGGACTAGGTGGACAAGGCACAGATACGCAGTATTTT. Protein: CASGLGGQGTDTQYF.

The rearrangement joins TRBV7-9 to TRBJ2-1; 9 bases map to TRBD1. Trimming removed 5 bases from V and 8 bases from J; junction bases left unmatched: 10. CDR1 and CDR2 from the germline V gene are SEHNR and FQNEAQ (reference sequence). This CDR3 is built from 15 residues. As DNA, the CDR3 is TGTGCCAGCAGCCCCCTTGGGACAGGGCTGGATGAGCAGTTCTTC. Its protein product is CASSPLGTGLDEQFF.

The rearrangement uses TRBV11-2 and TRBJ2-5, with a possible D match to TRBD2 (5 bases). The end of the DNA fits TRBJ2-7 better, so the J call may be wrong. The length of the CDR3 is 13 residues. CDR1 is SGHAT and CDR2 is FQNNGV in the germline V gene. The CDR3 DNA reads TGTGCCAGCAGCTGGACTGCAAACTACGAGCAGTACTTC. It yields the protein CASSWTANYEQYF.

This sequence joins TRBV18 and TRBJ1-1, with 7 bases identical to TRBD1. Looked up from germline, CDR1 is KGHSH and CDR2 is LQKENI. Losses at the gene ends were 0 bases for V and 10 bases for J; bases not matched to a gene: 11. This CDR3 region has 15 residues. This CDR3 is CASSPPGQGGSSAFF. As DNA, the CDR3 is TGTGCCAGCTCACCACCTGGACAAGGGGGCTCGTCAGCTTTCTTT.

This clone has only a few counts. This chain joins TRBV6-5 and TRBJ1-6; D perhaps matches TRBD1 (6 bases). The V end was cut by 0 bases, the J end by 8 bases, with 11 bases between. Germline V lookup: CDR1 MNHEY, CDR2 SVGAGI. The length of the CDR3 is 15 residues. CDR3 bases: TGTGCCAGCAGTTACTCCTGGGGGGGCGATTCACCCCTCCACTTT. Protein sequence: CASSYSWGGDSPLHF.

The table lists this clone with a few counts. V gene TRBV5-1 combines with J gene TRBJ2-5; 9 nucleotides match TRBD1. The J call may be in error: the DNA end matches TRBJ2-7 better. Germline assignment: CDR1 SGHRS and CDR2 YFSETQ. CDR3 size: 14 residues. CDR3 in amino acids: CASSSGTGSYEQYF. The CDR3 DNA reads as TGCGCCAGCAGCTCAGGGACAGGGTCCTACGAGCAGTACTTC.

The V gene is TRBV30, the J gene TRBJ1-1; D uncertain. The CDR3 is 13 residues long. Trimming removed 3 bases from V and 1 base from J, with 9 bases in between. The germline gives CDR1 GTSNPN, CDR2 SVGIG (reference sequence). The CDR3 loop is CAWSGLGNTEAFF. The CDR3 coding sequence is TGTGCCTGGAGCGGGTTGGGGAACACTGAAGCTTTCTTT.

The chain has TRBV19 and TRBJ2-2; TRBD1 might be the D (5 bases). This CDR3 has 15 residues. Germline values: CDR1 LNHDA, CDR2 SQIVND (reference sequence). Trimming took off 4 bases at V and 0 bases at J, with 9 bases between the two ends. CDR3 sequence: CASSTRVANTGELFF. In nucleotides, the CDR3 is TGTGCCAGTAGTACCAGGGTTGCGAACACCGGGGAGCTGTTTTTT.

CDR3 in amino acids: CTSSQEMELRPEKDF. The CDR3 nucleotides read TGCACCAGCAGCCAAGAAATGGAGCTCCGACCGGAGAAGGACTTC. The V gene is TRBV1, the J gene TRBJ2-7; the listed D gene, TRBD2, was not tested against the DNA. TRBV1 is classified as a pseudogene. CDR3 length equals 15 residues.

V gene TRBV2 combines with J gene TRBJ2-1; TRBD2 is a possible D gene (5 bases). V shed 6 bases and J shed 11 bases, with 14 bases lying between them. Germline-derived CDR1 and CDR2 are SNHLY and FYNNEI. The CDR3 runs 12 residues. The chain's CDR3 is CASSLLQRQQFF. In DNA, the CDR3 is TGTGCCAGCAGCCTCCTGCAGCGGCAGCAGTTCTTC. Full variable domain (outside the CDR3, taken from reference TRBV2 and TRBJ2-1): EPEVTQTPSHQVTQMGQEVILRCVPISNHLYFYWYRQILGQKVEFLVSFYNNEISEKSEIFDDQFSVERPDGSNFTLKIRSTKLEDSAMYFCASSLLQRQQFFGPGTRLTVL.

This chain links TRBV4-3 with TRBJ2-7; maybe TRBD2 (6 bases). Germline values: CDR1 LGHNA, CDR2 YSLEER. CDR3 length: 15 amino acids. V gave up 4 bases and J gave up 5 bases, with 18 bases separating them. The DNA for the CDR3 is TGCGCCAGCAGCCGGACCGGGACTCAGTCTGACGAGCAGTACTTC. It is translated as CASSRTGTQSDEQYF.

The rearrangement uses TRBV6-1 and TRBJ2-7, with no clear D. The CDR3 extends over 13 amino acids. Germline-derived CDR1 and CDR2 are MNHNS and SASEGT. The ends were cut back, 3 bases at V and 5 bases at J, with 11 bases in the middle. The CDR3 DNA follows: TGTGCCAGCAGTGAGGTAGTAATCCACGAGCAGTACTTC. Translated: CASSEVVIHEQYF.

The gene calls are TRBV6-1 and TRBJ2-5; D is ambiguous. The CDR3 covers 13 residues. V was clipped by 4 bases and J by 2 bases, with 8 bases between them. The germline gives CDR1 MNHNS, CDR2 SASEGT. The CDR3 nucleotides are TGTGCCAGCAGTGCTCAGTCTCAAGAGACCCAGTACTTC. Its protein is CASSAQSQETQYF.